This is a list of T cell receptor beta chains from one sample in a study of identical twins. TCRdb fed the 5' RACE reads into MiXCR, producing one record per CDR3 protein. This table has approximately 490,000 distinct CDR3 sequences, about a fifth appearing once. The same sample was also used in a study of yellow fever vaccine responses in identical twins.

Sequenced input: CD4+ T cells sorted from blood. These TCRs come from a woman younger than 30 in good health. Both conserved end residues are part of each CDR3. The order of the fields is clone size, D gene, V gene, J gene, CDR3 DNA, CDR3 protein. D genes are given only for firm matches. Rows may omit the clone size; those that give it use once, few, many or a size class.

>few|NA|TRBV29-1|TRBJ2-7
TGCAGCGTTCGGGTCAGCTCCTACGAGCAGTACTTC
CSVRVSSYEQYF
>NA|TRBD1|TRBV20-1|TRBJ2-3
TGCAGTGCTAGGGTGACAGGGATCACAGATACGCAGTATTTT
CSARVTGITDTQYF
>NA|TRBD2|TRBV5-1|TRBJ2-1
TGCGCCAGCAGCTTGGGGCTCGGGACTATCCTTTACAATGAGCAGTTCTTC
CASSLGLGTILYNEQFF
>NA|NA|TRBV2|TRBJ2-3
TGTGCCAGCAGTGAACCCCCGTGGAGGGTCATGCAGTATTTT
CASSEPPWRVMQYF
>many|NA|TRBV7-2|TRBJ2-2
TGTGCCAGCAGCTACGGTGGGACCGGGGAGCTGTTTTTT
CASSYGGTGELFF
>NA|TRBD1|TRBV5-1|TRBJ2-7
TGCGCCAGCAGCTTGGCTGGGACAGGGTCTTTCGAGCAGTACTTC
CASSLAGTGSFEQYF
>few|TRBD1|TRBV5-5|TRBJ2-2
TGTGCCAGCAGCGTACAGGGGTTTACGAACACCGGGGAGCTGTTTTTT
CASSVQGFTNTGELFF
>NA|NA|TRBV20-1|TRBJ2-7
TGCGGTGCTAGGGTAGCGGACGGGGCCTACGAGCAGTACTTC
CGARVADGAYEQYF
>NA|NA|TRBV25-1|TRBJ2-6
TGTGCCAGCAGTGGGGAAGTCTTGTCTGGGGCCAACGTCCTGACTTTC
CASSGEVLSGANVLTF
>few|TRBD1|TRBV10-3|TRBJ2-4
TGTGCCATCAGTCACGGGGACAGCCCTAGAAACATTCAGTACTTC
CAISHGDSPRNIQYF
>few|NA|TRBV28|TRBJ1-4
TGTGCCAGCAGCGAAAGGGGCACCCGAGGAAAAAAACTGTTTTTT
CASSERGTRGKKLFF
>few|TRBD2|TRBV12-3/TRBV12-4|TRBJ2-4
TGTGCCAGCAGTCTATGGGGGGGGAGAAACATTCAGTACTTC
CASSLWGGRNIQYF
>few|NA|TRBV4-1|TRBJ1-1
TGCGCCAGCAGCCAAGTAGACTTAGTCTCGATGAACACTGAAGCTTTCTTT
CASSQVDLVSMNTEAFF
>few|NA|TRBV15|TRBJ2-5
TGTGCCACCAGCCAGGACCAAAGGGAGACCCAGTACTTC
CATSQDQRETQYF
>NA|NA|TRBV12-3/TRBV12-4|TRBJ2-1
TGTGCCAGCAGTTCCCGTGCGGGAAGCTCCTACAATGAGCAGTTCTTC
CASSSRAGSSYNEQFF
>NA|TRBD2|TRBV24-1|TRBJ2-1
TGTGCCACCAGTTCAGCGGGAGGGGGACACGATGAGCAGTTCTTC
CATSSAGGGHDEQFF
>NA|NA|TRBV2|TRBJ1-2
TGTGCCAGCAGTGAAGCGCGAAAGGGGGAAGGTTATGGCTACACCTTC
CASSEARKGEGYGYTF
>few|TRBD2|TRBV15|TRBJ2-1
TGTGCCACCAGCAGAGACGGCGGGGGGTCCTACAATGAGCAGTTCTTC
CATSRDGGGSYNEQFF
>NA|NA|TRBV5-1|TRBJ2-7
TGCGCCAGCAGGGGGACGGAGTTCCTCTCGGGTGGGGAGCAGTACTTC
CASRGTEFLSGGEQYF
>NA|NA|TRBV7-3|TRBJ2-3
TGTGCCAGCAGCTTAACGGTGGCCCGGCCAGATACGCAGTATTTT
CASSLTVARPDTQYF
>NA|TRBD2|TRBV3-1|TRBJ2-4
TGTGCCTTCAGCTTAGTAGGGCGGGGACTAGCGGCGAGCAAAAACATTCAGTACTTC
CAFSLVGRGLAASKNIQYF
>NA|NA|TRBV15|TRBJ2-2
TGTGCCACCAGCAGAGATAGAGCTAAACGGACAACGAACACCGGGGAGCTGTTTTTT
CATSRDRAKRTTNTGELFF
>NA|NA|TRBV20-1|TRBJ2-5
TGCAGTGCTGGGGAGTTTGGAGTGGGAAAGACCCAGTACTTC
CSAGEFGVGKTQYF
>NA|NA|TRBV20-1|TRBJ2-5
TGCAGTGCTAGCGGGGTTGAGACCCAGTACTTC
CSASGVETQYF
>few|NA|TRBV10-3|TRBJ1-5
TGTGCCATCAGTGAAAAGGGGCAGTTTAGCAATCAGCCCCAGCATTTT
CAISEKGQFSNQPQHF
>NA|NA|TRBV9|TRBJ1-3
TGTGCCAGCAGCCCAACGAGACAGAGGGGAAACACCATATATTTT
CASSPTRQRGNTIYF
>few|NA|TRBV5-8|TRBJ1-1
TGTGCCAGCAGCTTGAACGGGGGGGTTGCTTTCTTT
CASSLNGGVAFF
>few|TRBD2|TRBV5-1|TRBJ2-5
TGCGCCAGCAGCTTGGAATGGACTAGCGGGAAGGAGACCCAGTACTTC
CASSLEWTSGKETQYF
>NA|NA|TRBV29-1|TRBJ2-1
TGCAGCTACACAAGGGGAGGCGGCGGAACCTACAATGAGCAGTTCTTC
CSYTRGGGGTYNEQFF
>NA|NA|TRBV6-5|TRBJ2-1
TGTGCCAGCAGTTACGGAACAGGGAAGGGCAATGAGCTGTTCTTC
CASSYGTGKGNELFF
>NA|NA|TRBV9|TRBJ2-3
TGTGCCAGCAGCGTTCTCTTTTCCGATACGCAGTATTTT
CASSVLFSDTQYF
>few|TRBD1|TRBV12-3/TRBV12-4|TRBJ2-7
TGTGCCAGCAGTTACCTACCCGGGACAGGAACATACGAGCAGTACTTC
CASSYLPGTGTYEQYF
>NA|NA|TRBV29-1|TRBJ1-2
TGCAGCGTTCAGACAGGCAATGGCTACACCTTC
CSVQTGNGYTF
>many|NA|TRBV20-1|TRBJ1-1
TGCAGTGCTAGAGTCGGGTATGAAGCTTTCTTT
CSARVGYEAFF
>once|NA|TRBV10-1|TRBJ2-1
TGCGCCAGCAGTGACGGGGGAAAGAGCAATGAGCAGTTCTTC
CASSDGGKSNEQFF
>few|NA|TRBV11-2|TRBJ2-1
TGTGCCAGCAGCTTAGATACTAGCCGTGAGCAGTTCTTC
CASSLDTSREQFF
>NA|TRBD2|TRBV12-3/TRBV12-4|TRBJ2-1
TGTGCCAGCAAGCGGGAGGAAAACAATGAGCAGTTCTTC
CASKREENNEQFF
>many|NA|TRBV5-8|TRBJ2-3
TGTGCCAGCAGGGAACCGGGACTAAGGGGGCTACCGGATACGCAGTATTTT
CASREPGLRGLPDTQYF
>few|TRBD1|TRBV10-3|TRBJ2-3
TGTGCCATCAGTGAGTTGGACAGGGGCGGCCTCACAGATACGCAGTATTTT
CAISELDRGGLTDTQYF
>few|TRBD2|TRBV2|TRBJ2-2
TGTGCCAGCAGTCCCGTTGCGGGGGGCACCGGGGAGCTGTTTTTT
CASSPVAGGTGELFF
>few|NA|TRBV9|TRBJ2-3
TGTGCCAGCAGCGTAGGGGCTAGCCCCCACGTAGATACGCAGTATTTT
CASSVGASPHVDTQYF